This T cell receptor beta chain was recovered during a study of T cell repertoires in cytomegalovirus infection. As for this clonotype: What it recognizes is unknown.

There are 17 residues in the CDR3. Per germline, CDR1 LGHDT and CDR2 YNNKEL (reference sequence). V trimming: 0 bases; J trimming: 1 base; junction bases outside the gene matches: 5. TCRdb used MiXCR to reprocess the reads, holding one entry per CDR3 protein. This sample has about 830,000 distinct CDR3 sequences, with approximately 32% found just once. The V gene is TRBV3-1, the J gene TRBJ2-1; 8 bases line up with TRBD1. The sequencing used cultured CD8+ T cells from PBMCs, collected from culture after CMV antigen stimulation. This sequence was found in a human donor in good health (CMV status not recorded). Some clones in this sample may be carry-over from other donors' samples. DNA for the CDR3: TGTGCCAGCAGCCAAGATCGTTGGACAGGGTCCTACAATGAGCAGTTCTTC. Protein: CASSQDRWTGSYNEQFF.